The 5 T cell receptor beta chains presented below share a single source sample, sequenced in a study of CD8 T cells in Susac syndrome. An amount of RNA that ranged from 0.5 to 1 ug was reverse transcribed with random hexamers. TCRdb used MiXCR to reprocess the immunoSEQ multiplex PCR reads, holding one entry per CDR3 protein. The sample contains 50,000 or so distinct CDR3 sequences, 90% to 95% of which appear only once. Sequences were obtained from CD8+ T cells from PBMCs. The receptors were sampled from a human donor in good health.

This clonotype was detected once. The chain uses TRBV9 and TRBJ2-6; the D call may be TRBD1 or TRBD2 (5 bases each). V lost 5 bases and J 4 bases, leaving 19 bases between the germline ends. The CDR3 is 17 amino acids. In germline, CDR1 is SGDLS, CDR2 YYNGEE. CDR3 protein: CASSVKTGTFGANVLTF. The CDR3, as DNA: TGTGCCAGCAGTGTTAAAACCGGGACGTTCGGGGCCAACGTCCTGACTTTC.

This CDR3 reads CASTGTSGKGPYEQYF. CDR3 in DNA: TGTGCCTCGACCGGGACTAGCGGGAAGGGGCCATACGAGCAGTACTTC. This chain links TRBV2 with TRBJ2-7, with 13 bases fitting TRBD2. The V gene end was trimmed by 11 bases and the J gene end by 4 bases; junction bases not matched to a gene: 14. The CDR3 has 16 residues. Germline CDR1 reads SNHLY; CDR2 reads FYNNEI.

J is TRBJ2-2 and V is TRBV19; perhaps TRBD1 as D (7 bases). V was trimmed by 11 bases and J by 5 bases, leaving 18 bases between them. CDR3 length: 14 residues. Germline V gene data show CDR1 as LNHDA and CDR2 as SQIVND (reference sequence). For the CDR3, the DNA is TGTGCCGGGGGGCCAGGACAGGAGACCGGGGAGCTGTTTTTT. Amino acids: CAGGPGQETGELFF.

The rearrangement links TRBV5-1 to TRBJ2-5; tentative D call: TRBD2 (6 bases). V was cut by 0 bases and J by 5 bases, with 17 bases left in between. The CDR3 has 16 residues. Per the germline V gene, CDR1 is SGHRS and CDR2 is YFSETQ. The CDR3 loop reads CASSLESDAGLETQYF. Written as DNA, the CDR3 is TGCGCCAGCAGCTTGGAATCCGACGCGGGGTTGGAGACCCAGTACTTC. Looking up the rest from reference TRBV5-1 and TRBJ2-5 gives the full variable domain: KAGVTQTPRYLIKTRGQQVTLSCSPISGHRSVSWYQQTPGQGLQFLFEYFSETQRNKGNFPGRFSGRQFSNSRSEMNVSTLELGDSALYLCASSLESDAGLETQYFGPGTRLLVL.

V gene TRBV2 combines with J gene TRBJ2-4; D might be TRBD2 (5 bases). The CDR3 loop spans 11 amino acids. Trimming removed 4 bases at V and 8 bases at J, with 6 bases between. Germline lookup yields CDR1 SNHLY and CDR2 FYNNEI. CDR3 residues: CASSAGDIQYF. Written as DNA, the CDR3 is TGTGCCAGCAGTGCCGGGGACATTCAGTACTTC.